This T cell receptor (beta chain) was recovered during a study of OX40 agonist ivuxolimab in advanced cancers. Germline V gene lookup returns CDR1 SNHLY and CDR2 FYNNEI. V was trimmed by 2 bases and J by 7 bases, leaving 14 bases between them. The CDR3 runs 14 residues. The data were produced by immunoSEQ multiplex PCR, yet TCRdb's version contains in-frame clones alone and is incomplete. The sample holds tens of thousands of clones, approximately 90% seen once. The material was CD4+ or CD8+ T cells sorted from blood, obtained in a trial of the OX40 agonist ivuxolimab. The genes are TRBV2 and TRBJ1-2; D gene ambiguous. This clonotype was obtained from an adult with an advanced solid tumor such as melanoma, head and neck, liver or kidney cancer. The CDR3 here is CASSELDAFGGYTF. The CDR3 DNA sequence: TGTGCCAGCAGTGAACTTGACGCTTTCGGTGGCTACACCTTC.